What follows are 24 T cell receptor beta chains derived from one specimen sequenced in a study of PD-L1 blockade in urothelial cancer. Time point meaning: peripheral blood 6 weeks after treatment start. Generated by immunoSEQ multiplex PCR, the TCRdb table keeps only in-frame clones and is missing some. The repertoire holds tens of thousands of clones, with 70% to 90% as singletons. The source was PBMCs, collected around atezolizumab (anti-PD-L1) treatment. These receptors were obtained from a man aged 60-69 years with urothelial cancer.

The chain is built from TRBV2 and TRBJ2-7, with TRBD1 matching 7 bases. V was pared by 1 base and J by 12 bases, with 9 bases of the junction left unmatched. The CDR3 is 13 amino acids. Germline values: CDR1 SNHLY, CDR2 FYNNEI. The CDR3 region has the DNA TGTGCCAGCAGTGAAGTGGCAGGGGGATATCGGTACTTC. Its protein product is CASSEVAGGYRYF.

V and J are TRBV5-1 and TRBJ1-1; D unresolved. Trimming took 5 bases from V and 5 from J, leaving 16 bases between them. This CDR3 has 14 residues. CDR1 and CDR2 from the germline V gene are SGHRS and YFSETQ. The DNA for the CDR3 is TGCGCCAGCAGACCAACGACGGGGAGTACTGAAGCTTTCTTT. Translation: CASRPTTGSTEAFF.

The chain links TRBV6-5 to TRBJ2-7; the match to TRBD1 covers 10 bases. CDR3 length equals 15 residues. The germline V gene encodes CDR1 MNHEY and CDR2 SVGAGI. With V trimmed by 5 bases and J by 6 bases, 10 bases remained unmatched. This CDR3 is CASSALTGGRTEQYF. Written as DNA, the CDR3 is TGTGCCAGCAGTGCCCTGACAGGGGGCAGAACCGAGCAGTACTTC.

In nucleotides, the CDR3 is TGTGCCAGCAGCCTCGGACAAGCTCAAGAGACCCAGTACTTC. Translation gives CASSLGQAQETQYF. This chain links TRBV7-2 with TRBJ2-5; possibly TRBD1 for D (5 bases). Germline assignment: CDR1 SGHTA and CDR2 FQGNSA. Trimming took off 5 bases at V and 2 bases at J, with 12 bases between the two ends. The CDR3 is 14 residues long.

The chain recombines TRBV2 with TRBJ2-7; 7 bases fit TRBD2. Germline CDR1 reads SNHLY; CDR2 reads FYNNEI. This CDR3 contains 15 residues. Trimming removed 3 bases from V and 6 bases from J; junction bases left unmatched: 11. This CDR3 is CASSDWGGGVGEQYF. In nucleotides, the CDR3 is TGTGCCAGCAGTGACTGGGGGGGAGGGGTCGGCGAGCAGTACTTC.

This clone was seen a single time. The chain carries TRBV4-2 and TRBJ2-7; the match to TRBD2 covers 10 bases. V lost 0 bases, J lost 4 bases, and 12 bases stayed unmatched. The CDR3 contains 18 residues. Germline assignment: CDR1 LGHNA and CDR2 YNFKEQ. In DNA, the CDR3 is TGTGCCAGCAGCCAAGATCCCCCAGCTAGCGGGAGTTGGTACGAGCAGTACTTC. As protein: CASSQDPPASGSWYEQYF.

This rearrangement joins TRBV5-6 to TRBJ1-1; 7 bases align to TRBD1. Germline CDR1 is SGHDT and CDR2 is YYEEEE. The CDR3 loop spans 18 amino acids. V lost 4 bases and J lost 5; bases outside the gene matches: 20. CDR3 sequence: CASSGLQGTTVLGTEAFF. The CDR3 DNA follows: TGTGCCAGCAGCGGACTACAGGGGACCACGGTCTTGGGGACTGAAGCTTTCTTT.

The CDR3 DNA reads as TGCGCCAGCAGCCAAGCCCCGCCCGGGACAGGAGGCGAAAACATTCAGTACTTC. The encoded protein is CASSQAPPGTGGENIQYF. The J gene is TRBJ2-4, the V gene TRBV4-3, with TRBD1 identical over 8 bases. This CDR3 has 18 residues. J gave up 5 bases and V 1 base, and 13 bases lay outside the gene matches. Germline V gene sequence: CDR1 LGHNA, CDR2 YSLEER.

The V gene is TRBV19, the J gene TRBJ1-5; the match to TRBD1 covers 11 bases. The germline V gene encodes CDR1 LNHDA and CDR2 SQIVND (reference sequence). The trim removed 5 bases at V and 2 bases at J, leaving 2 bases unmatched. This CDR3 contains 15 residues. This chain's CDR3 is CASSGQGAGNQPQHF. Written as DNA, the CDR3 is TGTGCCAGTAGTGGACAGGGGGCTGGCAATCAGCCCCAGCATTTT.

DNA of the CDR3: TGTGCCAGCAGTTACTCGCAGGGGGCCCCCTACAATGAGCAGTTCTTC. Its translation is CASSYSQGAPYNEQFF. The rearrangement uses TRBV6-5 and TRBJ2-1, with TRBD1 matching 8 bases. With V trimmed by 0 bases and J by 2 bases, 3 bases remained unmatched. Germline loops: CDR1 MNHEY, CDR2 SVGAGI. CDR3 size: 16 residues.

In regard to this clone: One base away lies a much larger clone, so this may be a sequencing read error. The V and J genes are TRBV30 and TRBJ1-2; TRBD1 matches 10 bases. Trimming took 0 bases from V and 1 from J; bases not matched to a gene: 8. In germline, CDR1 is GTSNPN, CDR2 SVGIG (reference sequence). The CDR3 runs to 17 residues. CDR3 sequence reads: CAWSVYFWDRGNYGYTF. The DNA for the CDR3 is TGTGCCTGGAGTGTATATTTCTGGGACAGGGGTAACTATGGCTACACCTTC.

V is TRBV28 and J is TRBJ1-1; no firm D call. Germline V gene data show CDR1 as MDHEN and CDR2 as SYDVKM. The CDR3 has 13 residues. Trimming stripped 3 bases from V and 6 bases from J, with 11 bases between. In DNA, the CDR3 is TGTGCCAGCAGTTTTTCGGCACGGGCTGAAGCTTTCTTT. Amino acids: CASSFSARAEAFF.

The table lists this clone with a count of one. The rearrangement joins TRBV18 to TRBJ1-6; D unresolved. Trimming shortened V by 6 bases and J by 11 bases, and 20 bases separated the two germline ends. CDR3 size: 15 residues. The germline V gene encodes CDR1 KGHSH and CDR2 LQKENI. The DNA of the CDR3 is TGTGCCAGCTCGTTACTATCGGGCGAGGGAGCACCCCTCCACTTT. Amino acid sequence: CASSLLSGEGAPLHF.

This chain connects TRBV2 to TRBJ1-1, with D unresolved. The V gene's germline CDR1 is SNHLY and CDR2 FYNNEI. CDR3 length: 16 residues. Between the trimmed V and J ends, which lost 6 bases and 2 bases, there was a span of 19 bases. Written as DNA, the CDR3 is TGTGCCAGCAGCCCGAGGGTGGGTATAGTCAACACTGAAGCTTTCTTT. Translating gives CASSPRVGIVNTEAFF.

This chain connects TRBV9 to TRBJ2-1; tentatively, D is TRBD2 (5 bases). V was trimmed by 3 bases and J by 4 bases, leaving 11 bases between them. The CDR3 consists of 14 residues. Germline CDR1 and CDR2: SGDLS and YYNGEE. CDR3 in amino acids: CASSATDSYNEQFF. In DNA, the CDR3 is TGTGCCAGCAGCGCCACGGACTCTTACAATGAGCAGTTCTTC.

For the CDR3, the DNA is TGTGCCAGCAGCTTAGTCCCCGGGAGAAGCAATCAGCCCCAGCATTTT. Protein: CASSLVPGRSNQPQHF. The chain recombines TRBV7-2 with TRBJ1-5; D is unclear. Germline CDR1 SGHTA, CDR2 FQGNSA. Trimming cost V 1 base and J 1 base, with 11 bases left between them. CDR3 length: 16 residues.

The chain is built from TRBV29-1 and TRBJ2-5; D may be TRBD2 (7 bases). Trimming took 4 bases from V and 5 from J, leaving 14 bases between them. CDR1 and CDR2 from the germline V gene are SQVTM and ANQGSEA. The CDR3 runs 13 residues. The CDR3 DNA reads TGCAGCGTTGGGGGCGGGGGCTTGGAGACCCAGTACTTC. It codes for CSVGGGGLETQYF. Using reference TRBV29-1 and TRBJ2-5 for the parts outside the CDR3, the full variable domain is SAVISQKPSRDICQRGTSLTIQCQVDSQVTMMFWYRQQPGQSLTLIATANQGSEATYESGFVIDKFPISRPNLTFSTLTVSNMSPEDSSIYLCSVGGGGLETQYFGPGTRLLVL.

A remark on this clone: One end of the junction is discordant with germline, which a read error may explain. The chain employs TRBV7-7 and TRBJ2-2; the D gene is possibly TRBD1 (6 bases). The germline V gene has CDR1 SSHAT and CDR2 FNYEAQ (reference sequence). The CDR3 contains 14 residues. Written as DNA, the CDR3 is TGTGCTAGCAGCTTGGTACAGGGCACCGGGGAGCTGTTTTTT. Translating it yields CASSLVQGTGELFF.

The chain carries TRBV4-2 and TRBJ2-1; possibly TRBD2 for D (7 bases). V was shortened by 1 base and J by 4 bases, with 20 bases between the two germline ends. Germline loops: CDR1 LGHNA, CDR2 YNFKEQ. The CDR3 has 18 residues. CDR3 amino acids: CASSQAWGGGGLYNEQFF. In nucleotides, the CDR3 is TGTGCCAGCAGCCAAGCGTGGGGAGGCGGGGGCCTATACAATGAGCAGTTCTTC.

This rearrangement joins TRBV29-1 to TRBJ2-1; 14 bases fit TRBD2. This CDR3 has 17 residues. The V segment lost 5 bases and the J segment 0 bases; nucleotides outside the gene matches: 6. Germline CDR1 SQVTM, CDR2 ANQGSEA. The CDR3 DNA sequence: TGCAGCGTTTTGGGACTAGCGGGAGTGAGCTCCTACAATGAGCAGTTCTTC. It yields the protein CSVLGLAGVSSYNEQFF.

The V call is TRBV19, the J call TRBJ1-4; D uncertain. Germline lookup yields CDR1 LNHDA and CDR2 SQIVND (reference sequence). Trimming took off 6 bases at V and 0 bases at J, with 8 bases between the two ends. The CDR3 is 14 residues long. This CDR3 reads CASRQRSTNEKLFF. The CDR3 DNA reads as TGTGCCAGTAGGCAGCGGTCAACTAATGAAAAACTGTTTTTT.

This clone was counted once. This chain joins TRBV7-6 and TRBJ2-2; 7 bases line up with TRBD2. The CDR3 sequence is 18 residues long. V gave up 4 bases and J gave up 6 bases; unmatched junction bases: 17. Looked up from germline, CDR1 is SGHVS and CDR2 is FNYEAQ. The CDR3 DNA sequence: TGTGCCAGCAGCTCCGAGGGTCTAGCGGACCTCTGGCCCGGGGAGCTGTTTTTT. As protein: CASSSEGLADLWPGELFF.

The chain employs TRBV19 and TRBJ1-5; TRBD1 might be the D (5 bases). V lost 1 base and J 6 bases, leaving 7 bases between the germline ends. Germline V lookup: CDR1 LNHDA, CDR2 SQIVND (reference sequence). There are 13 residues in the CDR3. The CDR3, as DNA: TGTGCCAGTAGTATAGGGGGCGTTCAGCCCCAGCATTTT. Encoded protein: CASSIGGVQPQHF. The full variable domain, its missing parts supplied by reference TRBV19 and TRBJ1-5, is DGGITQSPKYLFRKEGQNVTLSCEQNLNHDAMYWYRQDPGQGLRLIYYSQIVNDFQKGDIAEGYSVSREKKESFPLTVTSAQKNPTAFYLCASSIGGVQPQHFGDGTRLSIL.

CDR3 in amino acids: CAISAGLATSEQYF. In DNA, the CDR3 is TGTGCCATCAGTGCCGGACTAGCGACCTCTGAGCAGTACTTC. V usage is TRBV10-3 and J usage is TRBJ2-7, with 9 bases fitting TRBD2. CDR3 length: 14 residues. Unmatched junction bases numbered 8, after V lost 4 bases and J lost 7 bases. Germline V CDR1 and CDR2: ENHRY, SYGVKD.